This is a list of T cell receptor beta chains from one sample in a study of cytomegalovirus exposure and HLA in healthy donors. Using immunoSEQ multiplex PCR, the repertoire was profiled, and TCRdb retains in-frame clones only, with some absent. Here the sample spans 200,000 or so clones, over 65% being singletons. The sequenced material came from PBMCs. Receptors originate from a boy aged 2 to 10 in good health and CMV-seronegative. Each CDR3 is given with its conserved first and last residue. A D gene is named only where the DNA matches it firmly. Not all rows give a size; the values are once, few, many and, for expanded clones, a class.

clone_size,v_call,d_call,cdr3_length,j_call,cdr3_nt,cdr3_aa
few,TRBV27,TRBD1,13,TRBJ2-7,TGTGCCAGCAGTTTGGACAGGTCCTACGAGCAGTACTTC,CASSLDRSYEQYF
-,TRBV5-4,TRBD2,15,TRBJ2-1,TGTGCCAGCAGCTTGGGAACTAGCGGGTTTAGAGAGCAGTTCTTC,CASSLGTSGFREQFF
-,TRBV4-3,-,13,TRBJ2-7,TGCGCCAGCAGCCTTTCAGGGGCATACGAGCAGTACTTC,CASSLSGAYEQYF
-,TRBV7-2,-,14,TRBJ2-3,TGTGCCAGCAGCCGACGGACGGGGACAGATACGCAGTATTTT,CASSRRTGTDTQYF
few,TRBV7-2,TRBD1,13,TRBJ2-5,TGTGCCAGCAGCGTGACAGGGTACGAGACCCAGTACTTC,CASSVTGYETQYF
-,TRBV6-5,-,13,TRBJ2-1,TGTGCCAGCAGTTTCGACAGCTACAATGAGCAGTTCTTC,CASSFDSYNEQFF
-,TRBV27,-,14,TRBJ1-1,TGTGCCAGCAGTTTAAAACGGGGGGGCACTGAAGCTTTCTTT,CASSLKRGGTEAFF
-,TRBV18,-,13,TRBJ1-5,TGTGCCAGCTCACCGGAGAGAAATCAGCCCCAGCATTTT,CASSPERNQPQHF
-,TRBV19,-,18,TRBJ2-3,TGTGCCAGTAGTACCCAACGGTCAGGGAGAGGAGGGACAGATACGCAGTATTTT,CASSTQRSGRGGTDTQYF
few,TRBV5-4,-,15,TRBJ2-7,TGTGCCAGCAGCTTGAGGGTGCGGGGGACATACGAGCAGTACTTC,CASSLRVRGTYEQYF
-,TRBV6-5,-,13,TRBJ1-2,TGTGCCAGCAGTCGGACAGCTAACTATGGCTACACCTTC,CASSRTANYGYTF
-,TRBV9,-,14,TRBJ2-1,TGTGCCAGCAGCGTCTCGAGTATAACCAATGAGCAGTTCTTC,CASSVSSITNEQFF
-,TRBV29-1,TRBD1,11,TRBJ1-2,TGCAGCGTTGTAGAACAGGGGCCGGGAGTCTTC,CSVVEQGPGVF
-,TRBV7-9,-,14,TRBJ1-2,TGTGCCAGCAGCTTAGAATTCAGGTCTGGTGGCTACACCTTC,CASSLEFRSGGYTF
-,TRBV19,TRBD1,13,TRBJ1-5,TGTGCCAGTAGGGGGGACAGGCCCTCGCCCCAGCATTTT,CASRGDRPSPQHF
-,TRBV11-2,-,18,TRBJ2-3,TGTGCCAGCAGCTTAAGTGGTTTGGGCAGCGGGTACACAGATACGCAGTATTTT,CASSLSGLGSGYTDTQYF
few,TRBV5-6,-,13,TRBJ2-5,TGTGCCAGCAGCTTGAAGTCGAGAGAGACCCAGTACTTC,CASSLKSRETQYF
-,TRBV6-1,TRBD2,15,TRBJ2-3,TGTGCCACCTACCCACTAGCGGGGGGCGGAGATACGCAGTATTTT,CATYPLAGGGDTQYF
once,TRBV5-4,-,14,TRBJ1-2,TGTGCCAGCAGCTTGGACAGGGTACCTTATGGCTACACCTTC,CASSLDRVPYGYTF
-,TRBV18,-,14,TRBJ2-6,TGTGCCAGCTCACCGTACTCTGGGGCCAACGTCCTGACTTTC,CASSPYSGANVLTF
-,TRBV2,-,16,TRBJ2-2,TGTGCCAGCAGTGAAGCCCGGACAGCCGGGGTCGGGGAGCTGTTTTTT,CASSEARTAGVGELFF
-,TRBV6-1,-,12,TRBJ2-5,TGTGCCAGCAGTGAAGTCTCGGAGACCCAGTACTTC,CASSEVSETQYF
-,TRBV29-1,-,12,TRBJ1-2,TGCAGCGTGGACAAGGACCCCTATGGCTACACCTTC,CSVDKDPYGYTF
-,TRBV19,TRBD2,19,TRBJ2-2,TGTGCCAGTAGTCTTCCGGAGGGGGTAGCGGGGGGGAACACCGGGGAGCTGTTTTTT,CASSLPEGVAGGNTGELFF
few,TRBV18,-,15,TRBJ1-2,TGTGCCAGCTCACTTCAGCCCGGGTCGACCTATGGCTACACCTTC,CASSLQPGSTYGYTF
-,TRBV7-2,TRBD1,16,TRBJ1-1,TGTGCCAGCAGCCTCCCGATAGATACAGGGGCCACTGAAGCTTTCTTT,CASSLPIDTGATEAFF
-,TRBV7-6,-,16,TRBJ1-1,TGTGCCAGCAGCTTAGCCTCGGGACAAATGAACACTGAAGCTTTCTTT,CASSLASGQMNTEAFF
-,TRBV4-3,TRBD2,15,TRBJ2-7,TGCGCCAGCAGCCAAGAAAGCGGGGGGGCCGGCGAGCAGTACTTC,CASSQESGGAGEQYF
-,TRBV7-9,-,14,TRBJ1-2,TGTGCCAGCAGCCACCCGGGGGGCCACTATGGCTACACCTTC,CASSHPGGHYGYTF
-,TRBV5-1,TRBD1,17,TRBJ1-1,TGCGCCAGCAGCCCAGGGACAGGGGTGGCGATGAACACTGAAGCTTTCTTT,CASSPGTGVAMNTEAFF
-,TRBV9,TRBD1,15,TRBJ2-5,TGTGCCAGCAGCGTAGCGGACAGGGGCCAAGAGACCCAGTACTTC,CASSVADRGQETQYF
-,TRBV25-1,-,13,TRBJ1-1,TGTGCCAGCAGTGGGGGAAGGGGGACTGAAGCTTTCTTT,CASSGGRGTEAFF
-,TRBV5-6,-,15,TRBJ2-1,TGTGCCAGCAGCTTGTATGGCCCCGGCGGAAATGAGCAGTTCTTC,CASSLYGPGGNEQFF
-,TRBV6-5,-,13,TRBJ1-2,TGTGCCAGCAGGGCCCAGGCTAACTATGGCTACACCTTC,CASRAQANYGYTF
-,TRBV28,TRBD1,14,TRBJ1-5,TGTGCCAGCGGCGGGACAGCGGGGGGACAGCCCCAGCATTTT,CASGGTAGGQPQHF
-,TRBV19,-,14,TRBJ2-7,TGTGCCAGTAGCCTCCTGGAGGGCCCCTACGAGCAGTACTTC,CASSLLEGPYEQYF
-,TRBV7-9,TRBD2,15,TRBJ2-7,TGTGCCAGCAGCTTAGATCGTGCTAGCGGTTACGAGCAGTACTTC,CASSLDRASGYEQYF
-,TRBV4-1,TRBD1,14,TRBJ1-2,TGCGCCAGCAGCCAAGTCGGGACAGTCGGCCCGGTAACCTTC,CASSQVGTVGPVTF
-,TRBV2,TRBD2,19,TRBJ2-3,TGTGCCAGCAGTGACGGGACTAGCGGGGGGGTGAGGGGAACAGATACGCAGTATTTT,CASSDGTSGGVRGTDTQYF
once,TRBV5-3,TRBD1,14,TRBJ1-2,TGTGCCAGAAGCCGATACGACAGGGTGGGTGGCTACACCTTC,CARSRYDRVGGYTF
-,TRBV2,TRBD2,16,TRBJ2-5,TGTGCCAGCAGTGATGTAGTTAGCGGGGGGGCAGAGACCCAGTACTTC,CASSDVVSGGAETQYF
-,TRBV7-2,TRBD2,14,TRBJ2-3,TGTGCCAGCAGCGGGACTAGCGGGGGTGCTACGCAGTATTTT,CASSGTSGGATQYF
-,TRBV29-1,-,16,TRBJ1-5,TGCAGCGTTGAGGCTGGGCTCGTGGGTAGCAATCAGCCCCAGCATTTT,CSVEAGLVGSNQPQHF
-,TRBV6-1,TRBD1,13,TRBJ2-1,TGTGCCAGCTGCTTACAGGGGGCTAATGAGCAGTTCTTC,CASCLQGANEQFF
-,TRBV7-9,-,15,TRBJ1-2,TGTGCCAGCAGCTCTTCAAAGGACAGTAACTATGGCTACACCTTC,CASSSSKDSNYGYTF
-,TRBV2,TRBD1,13,TRBJ2-5,TGTGCCAGCAGTCGGGACAGGGCCGAGACCCAGTACTTC,CASSRDRAETQYF
once,TRBV4-3,-,15,TRBJ2-5,TGCGCCAGCAGCCAAGAGTGGCGGAGGCGGGAGACCCAGTACTTC,CASSQEWRRRETQYF
-,TRBV11-2,-,17,TRBJ1-4,TGTGCCAGCAGCTCCCCAAATCCGTTTGGGCAGGATGAAAAACTGTTTTTT,CASSSPNPFGQDEKLFF
-,TRBV19,-,13,TRBJ2-3,TGTGCCAGTATTGGCAGGGTTGAAGATACGCAGTATTTT,CASIGRVEDTQYF
-,TRBV5-8,-,13,TRBJ2-7,TGTGCCAGCGATCGGGGGATCAGCTACGAGCAGTACTTC,CASDRGISYEQYF
-,TRBV5-1,TRBD2,19,TRBJ2-5,TGCGCCAGCAGAAGAGGTTACGAAGGCGGGGGGGCCTGGGTGGAGACCCAGTACTTC,CASRRGYEGGGAWVETQYF
few,TRBV5-1,TRBD2,15,TRBJ2-7,TGCGCCAGCAGCTTGGAAGACGGGGGGTACACGAAGCAGTACTTC,CASSLEDGGYTKQYF
-,TRBV7-3,-,16,TRBJ2-1,TGTGCCAGCAGCTTAACACCGAACTACCCGAACAATGAGCAGTTCTTC,CASSLTPNYPNNEQFF
-,TRBV2,TRBD1,13,TRBJ1-1,TGTGCCAGCAAGCAGGGGGAGAACACTGAAGCTTTCTTT,CASKQGENTEAFF
-,TRBV7-9,TRBD2,17,TRBJ2-1,TGTGCCAGCAGCGCCCCGGGACTAGCGGGGGGGCGGAATGAGCAGTTCTTC,CASSAPGLAGGRNEQFF
-,TRBV7-2,-,14,TRBJ1-2,TGTGCCAGCAGCCTCACGGGGGACTACTATGGCTACACCTTC,CASSLTGDYYGYTF
-,TRBV9,TRBD1,14,TRBJ1-1,TGTGCCAGCAGCGCCGGGACAGGGAACACTGAAGCTTTCTTT,CASSAGTGNTEAFF